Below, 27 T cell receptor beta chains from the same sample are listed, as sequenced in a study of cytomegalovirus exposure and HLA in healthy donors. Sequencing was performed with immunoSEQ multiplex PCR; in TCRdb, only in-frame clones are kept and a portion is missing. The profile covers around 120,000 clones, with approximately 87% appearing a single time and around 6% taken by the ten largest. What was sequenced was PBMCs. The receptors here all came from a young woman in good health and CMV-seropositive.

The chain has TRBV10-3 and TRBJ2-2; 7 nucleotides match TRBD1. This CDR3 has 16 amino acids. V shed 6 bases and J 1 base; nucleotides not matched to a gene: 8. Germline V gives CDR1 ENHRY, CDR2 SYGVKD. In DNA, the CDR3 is TGTGCCATCAGCTCCACAGGGGTACAGAACACCGGGGAGCTGTTTTTT. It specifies CAISSTGVQNTGELFF.

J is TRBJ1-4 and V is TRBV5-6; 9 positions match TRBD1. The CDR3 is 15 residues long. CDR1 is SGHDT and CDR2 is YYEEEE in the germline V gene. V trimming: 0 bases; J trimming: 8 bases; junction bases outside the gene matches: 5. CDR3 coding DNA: TGTGCCAGCAGCTTGGGGACAGGGGTCTGGGAAAAACTGTTTTTT. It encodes CASSLGTGVWEKLFF.

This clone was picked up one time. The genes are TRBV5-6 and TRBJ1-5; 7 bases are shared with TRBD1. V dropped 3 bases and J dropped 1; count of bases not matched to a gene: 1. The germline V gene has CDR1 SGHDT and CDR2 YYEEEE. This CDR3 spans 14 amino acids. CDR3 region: CASSWGQSNQPQHF. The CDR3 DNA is TGTGCCAGCAGCTGGGGACAGAGCAATCAGCCCCAGCATTTT.

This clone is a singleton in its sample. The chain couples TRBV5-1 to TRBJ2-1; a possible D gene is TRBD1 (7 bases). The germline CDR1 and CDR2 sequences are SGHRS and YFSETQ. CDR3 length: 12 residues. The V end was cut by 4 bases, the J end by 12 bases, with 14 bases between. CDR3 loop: CASSEPQGGQFF. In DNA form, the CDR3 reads TGCGCCAGCAGCGAACCCCAGGGGGGGCAGTTCTTC.

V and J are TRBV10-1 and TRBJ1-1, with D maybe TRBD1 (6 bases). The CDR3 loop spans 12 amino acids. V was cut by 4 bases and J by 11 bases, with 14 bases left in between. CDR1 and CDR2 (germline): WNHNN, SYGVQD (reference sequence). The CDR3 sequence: CASSGQAALAFF. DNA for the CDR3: TGCGCCAGCAGTGGACAGGCCGCGTTGGCTTTCTTT.

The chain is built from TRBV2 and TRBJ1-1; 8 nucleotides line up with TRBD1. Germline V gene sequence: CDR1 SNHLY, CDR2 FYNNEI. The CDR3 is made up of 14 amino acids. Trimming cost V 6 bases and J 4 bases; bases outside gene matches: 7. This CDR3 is CASRPDRVGTEAFF. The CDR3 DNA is TGTGCCAGCAGGCCGGACAGGGTTGGCACTGAAGCTTTCTTT.

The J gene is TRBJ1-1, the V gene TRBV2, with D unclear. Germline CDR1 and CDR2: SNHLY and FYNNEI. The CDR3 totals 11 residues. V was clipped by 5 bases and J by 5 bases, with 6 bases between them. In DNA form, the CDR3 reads TGTGCCAGCAGTCGGTTGACTGAAGCTTTCTTT. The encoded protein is CASSRLTEAFF.

CDR3 region: CASSLAGQAGANYGYTF. In nucleotides, the CDR3 is TGCGCCAGCAGCCTGGCGGGACAGGCGGGGGCTAACTATGGCTACACCTTC. This rearrangement joins TRBV4-3 to TRBJ1-2, with 8 bases lining up with TRBD1. After removal of 4 bases from V and 0 bases from J, the junction contained 10 bases not matched to a gene. Germline CDR1 is LGHNA and CDR2 is YSLEER. The CDR3 totals 17 residues.

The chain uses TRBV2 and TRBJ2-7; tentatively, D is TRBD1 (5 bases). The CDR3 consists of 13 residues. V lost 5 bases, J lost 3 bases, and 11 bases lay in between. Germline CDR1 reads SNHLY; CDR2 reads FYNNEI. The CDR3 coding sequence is TGTGCCAGCAGTCTTGGACAAGTCTACGAGCAGTACTTC. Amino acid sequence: CASSLGQVYEQYF.

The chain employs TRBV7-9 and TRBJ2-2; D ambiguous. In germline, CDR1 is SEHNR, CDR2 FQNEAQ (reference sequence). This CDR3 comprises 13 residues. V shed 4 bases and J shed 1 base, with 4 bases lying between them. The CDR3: CASSYRNTGELFF. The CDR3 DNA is TGTGCCAGCAGCTACAGGAACACCGGGGAGCTGTTTTTT.

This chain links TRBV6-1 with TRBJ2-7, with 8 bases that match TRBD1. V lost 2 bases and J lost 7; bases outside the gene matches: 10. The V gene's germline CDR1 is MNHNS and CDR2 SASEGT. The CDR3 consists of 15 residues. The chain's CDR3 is CASSETRTGPGEQYF. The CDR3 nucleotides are TGTGCCAGCAGTGAAACAAGGACAGGGCCTGGGGAGCAGTACTTC.

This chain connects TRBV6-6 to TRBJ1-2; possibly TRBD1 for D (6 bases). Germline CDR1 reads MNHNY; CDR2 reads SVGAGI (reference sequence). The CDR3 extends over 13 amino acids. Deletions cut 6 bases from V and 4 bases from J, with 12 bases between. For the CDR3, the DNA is TGTGCCAGCAGCCCGGACAGCATCTATGGCTACACCTTC. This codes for CASSPDSIYGYTF.

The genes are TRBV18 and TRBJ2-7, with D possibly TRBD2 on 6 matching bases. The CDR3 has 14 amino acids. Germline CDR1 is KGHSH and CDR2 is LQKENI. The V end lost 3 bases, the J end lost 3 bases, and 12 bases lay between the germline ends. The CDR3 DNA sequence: TGTGCCAGCTCACCGGAGGGAGAAAGCTACGAGCAGTACTTC. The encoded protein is CASSPEGESYEQYF.

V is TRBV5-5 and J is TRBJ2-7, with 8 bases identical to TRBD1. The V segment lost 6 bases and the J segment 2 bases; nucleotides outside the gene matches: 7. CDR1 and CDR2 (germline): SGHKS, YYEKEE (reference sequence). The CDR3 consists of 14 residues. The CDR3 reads CASTRTGQTYEQYF. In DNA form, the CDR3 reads TGTGCCAGCACCCGGACAGGGCAGACCTACGAGCAGTACTTC.

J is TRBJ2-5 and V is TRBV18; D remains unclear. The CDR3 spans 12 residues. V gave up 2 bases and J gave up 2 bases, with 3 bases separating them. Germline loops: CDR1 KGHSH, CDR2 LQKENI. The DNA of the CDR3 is TGTGCCAGCTCACCATCTCAAGAGACCCAGTACTTC. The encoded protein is CASSPSQETQYF.

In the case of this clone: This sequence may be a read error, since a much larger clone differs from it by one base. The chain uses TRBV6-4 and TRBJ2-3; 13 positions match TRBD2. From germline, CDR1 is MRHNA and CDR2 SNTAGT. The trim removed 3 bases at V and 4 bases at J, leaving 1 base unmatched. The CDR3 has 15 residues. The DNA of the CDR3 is TGTGCCAGCAGTGAAACTAGCGGGGGGGCAGATACGCAGTATTTT. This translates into CASSETSGGADTQYF.

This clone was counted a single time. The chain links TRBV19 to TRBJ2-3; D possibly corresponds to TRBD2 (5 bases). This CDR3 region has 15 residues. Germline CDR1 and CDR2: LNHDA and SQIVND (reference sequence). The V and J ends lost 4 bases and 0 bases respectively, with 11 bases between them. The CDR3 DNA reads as TGTGCCAGTAGTAGCGGGCGCTCTAGCACAGATACGCAGTATTTT. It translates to CASSSGRSSTDTQYF.

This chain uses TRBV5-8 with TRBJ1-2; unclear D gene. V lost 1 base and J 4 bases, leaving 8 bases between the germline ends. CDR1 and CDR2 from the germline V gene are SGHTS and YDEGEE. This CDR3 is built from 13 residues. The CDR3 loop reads CASSLREVYGYTF. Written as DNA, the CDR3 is TGTGCCAGCAGCTTGAGGGAGGTCTATGGCTACACCTTC.

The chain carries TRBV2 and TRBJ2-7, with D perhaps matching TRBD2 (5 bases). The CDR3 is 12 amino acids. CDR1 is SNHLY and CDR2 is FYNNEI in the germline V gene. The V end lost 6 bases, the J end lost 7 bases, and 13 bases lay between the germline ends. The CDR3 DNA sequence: TGTGCCAGCAGCTGGGAGTCGCGTGAGCAGTACTTC. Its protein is CASSWESREQYF.

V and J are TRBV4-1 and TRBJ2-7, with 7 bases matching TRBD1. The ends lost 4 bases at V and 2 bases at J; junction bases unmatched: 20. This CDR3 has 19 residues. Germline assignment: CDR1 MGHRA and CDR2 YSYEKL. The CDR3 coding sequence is TGCGCCAGCAGCCTTAAAACAGGGGAAGGGCACTACGCACCCTACGAGCAGTACTTC. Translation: CASSLKTGEGHYAPYEQYF.

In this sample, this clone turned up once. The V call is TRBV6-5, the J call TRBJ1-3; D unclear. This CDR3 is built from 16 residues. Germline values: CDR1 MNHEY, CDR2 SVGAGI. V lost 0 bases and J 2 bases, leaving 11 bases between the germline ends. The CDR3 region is CASSYSSLPPGNTIYF. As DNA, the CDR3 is TGTGCCAGCAGTTACTCGTCTCTACCGCCTGGAAACACCATATATTTT.

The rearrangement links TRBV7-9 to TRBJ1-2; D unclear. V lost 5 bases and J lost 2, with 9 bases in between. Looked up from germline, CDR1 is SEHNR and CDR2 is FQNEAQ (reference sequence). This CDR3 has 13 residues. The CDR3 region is CASSREANYGYTF. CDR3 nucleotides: TGTGCCAGCAGCCGGGAGGCCAACTATGGCTACACCTTC.

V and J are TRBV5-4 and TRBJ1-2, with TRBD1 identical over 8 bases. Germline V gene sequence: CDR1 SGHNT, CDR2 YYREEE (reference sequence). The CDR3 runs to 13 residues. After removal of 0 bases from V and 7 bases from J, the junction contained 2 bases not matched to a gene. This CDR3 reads CASSLADRAGYTF. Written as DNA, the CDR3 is TGTGCCAGCAGCTTGGCGGACAGGGCTGGCTACACCTTC.

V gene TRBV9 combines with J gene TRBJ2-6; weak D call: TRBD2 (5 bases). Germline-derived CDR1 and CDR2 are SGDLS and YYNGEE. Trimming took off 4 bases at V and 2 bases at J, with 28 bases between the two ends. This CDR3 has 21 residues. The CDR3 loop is CASSSRRTGFIGGAGANVLTF. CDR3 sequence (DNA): TGTGCCAGCAGCTCTCGACGGACGGGATTTATTGGAGGCGCTGGGGCCAACGTCCTGACTTTC.

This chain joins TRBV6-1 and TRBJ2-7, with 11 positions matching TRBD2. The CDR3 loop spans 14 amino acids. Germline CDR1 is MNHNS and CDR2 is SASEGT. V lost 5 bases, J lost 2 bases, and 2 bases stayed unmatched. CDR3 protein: CASSRLAGPYEQYF. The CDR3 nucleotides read TGTGCCAGCAGTCGACTAGCGGGGCCCTACGAGCAGTACTTC.

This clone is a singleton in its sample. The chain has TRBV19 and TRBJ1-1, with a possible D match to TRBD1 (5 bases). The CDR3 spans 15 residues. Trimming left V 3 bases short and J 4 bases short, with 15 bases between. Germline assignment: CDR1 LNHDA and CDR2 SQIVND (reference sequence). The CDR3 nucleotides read TGTGCCAGTAGTATTTGGGGGGGGTCGGGCACTGAAGCTTTCTTT. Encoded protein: CASSIWGGSGTEAFF.

CDR3 sequence (DNA): TGTGCCACCCGGACTAGCGGGGACACCGGGGAGCTGTTTTTT. As protein: CATRTSGDTGELFF. The chain couples TRBV18 to TRBJ2-2; TRBD2 matches at 12 bases. Trimming at V came to 10 bases and at J to 3 bases, leaving 3 bases not matched to a gene. This CDR3 is built from 14 residues. The germline CDR1 and CDR2 sequences are KGHSH and LQKENI.